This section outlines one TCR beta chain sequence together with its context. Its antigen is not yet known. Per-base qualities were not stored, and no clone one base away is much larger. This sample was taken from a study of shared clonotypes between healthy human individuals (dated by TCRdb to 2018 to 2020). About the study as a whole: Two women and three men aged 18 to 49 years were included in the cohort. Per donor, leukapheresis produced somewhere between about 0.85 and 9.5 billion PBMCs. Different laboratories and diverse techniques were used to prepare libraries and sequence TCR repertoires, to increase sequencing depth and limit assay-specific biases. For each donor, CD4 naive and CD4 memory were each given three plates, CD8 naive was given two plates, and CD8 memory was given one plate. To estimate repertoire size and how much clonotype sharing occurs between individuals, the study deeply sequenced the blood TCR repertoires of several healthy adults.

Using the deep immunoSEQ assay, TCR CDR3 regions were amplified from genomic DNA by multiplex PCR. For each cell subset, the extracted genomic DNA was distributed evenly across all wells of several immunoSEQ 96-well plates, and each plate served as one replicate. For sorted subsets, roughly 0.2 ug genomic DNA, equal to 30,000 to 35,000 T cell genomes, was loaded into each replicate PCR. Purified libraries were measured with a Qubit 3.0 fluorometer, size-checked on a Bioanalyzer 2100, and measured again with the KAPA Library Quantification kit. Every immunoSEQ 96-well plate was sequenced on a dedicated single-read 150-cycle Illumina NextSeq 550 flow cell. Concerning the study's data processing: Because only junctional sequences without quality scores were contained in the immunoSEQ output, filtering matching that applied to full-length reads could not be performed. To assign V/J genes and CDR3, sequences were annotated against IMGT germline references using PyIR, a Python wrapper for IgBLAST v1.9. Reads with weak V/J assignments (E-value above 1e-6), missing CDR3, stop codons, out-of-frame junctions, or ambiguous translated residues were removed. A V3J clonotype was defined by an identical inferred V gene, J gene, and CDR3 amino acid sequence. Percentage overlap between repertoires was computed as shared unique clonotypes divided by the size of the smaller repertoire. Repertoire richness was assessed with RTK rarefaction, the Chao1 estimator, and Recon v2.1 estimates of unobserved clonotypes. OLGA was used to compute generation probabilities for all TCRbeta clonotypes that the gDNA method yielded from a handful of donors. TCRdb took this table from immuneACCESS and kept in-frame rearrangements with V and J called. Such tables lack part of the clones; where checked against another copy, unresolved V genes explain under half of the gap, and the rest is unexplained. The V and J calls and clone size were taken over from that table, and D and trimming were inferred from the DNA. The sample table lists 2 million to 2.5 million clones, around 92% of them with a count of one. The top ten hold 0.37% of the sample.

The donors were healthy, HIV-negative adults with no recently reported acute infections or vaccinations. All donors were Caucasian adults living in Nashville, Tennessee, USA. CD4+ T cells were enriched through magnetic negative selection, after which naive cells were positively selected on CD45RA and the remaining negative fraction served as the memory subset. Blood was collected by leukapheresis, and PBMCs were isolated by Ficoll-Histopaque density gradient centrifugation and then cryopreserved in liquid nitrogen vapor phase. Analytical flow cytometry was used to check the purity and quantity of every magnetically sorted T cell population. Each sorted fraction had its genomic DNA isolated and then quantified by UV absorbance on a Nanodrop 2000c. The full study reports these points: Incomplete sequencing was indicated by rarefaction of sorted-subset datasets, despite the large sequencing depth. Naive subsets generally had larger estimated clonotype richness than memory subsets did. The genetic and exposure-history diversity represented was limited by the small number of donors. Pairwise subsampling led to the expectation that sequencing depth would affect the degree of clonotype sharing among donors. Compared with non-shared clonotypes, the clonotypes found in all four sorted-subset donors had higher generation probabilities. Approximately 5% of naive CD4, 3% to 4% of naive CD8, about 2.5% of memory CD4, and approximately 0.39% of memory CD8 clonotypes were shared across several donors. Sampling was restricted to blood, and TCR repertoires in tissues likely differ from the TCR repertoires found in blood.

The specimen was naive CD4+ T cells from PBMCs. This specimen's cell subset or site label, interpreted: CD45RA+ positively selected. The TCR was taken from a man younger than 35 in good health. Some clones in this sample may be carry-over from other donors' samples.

The CDR3 corresponds to CASRGWVYGYTF. The DNA reads TGTGCCAGCAGGGGCTGGGTCTATGGCTACACCTTC. In this chain, TRBV9 is recombined with TRBJ1-2, with the D segment identity uncertain. The germline V gene gives CDR1 as SGDLS and CDR2 as YYNGEE. The CDR3 goes from the cysteine to the phenylalanine over 12 residues. The sequence is cut down to CDR3 DNA, 36 bases in frame from base 1. V is clipped by 5 bases and J by 4 bases, and the sequence between their germline boundaries is 9 bases long.